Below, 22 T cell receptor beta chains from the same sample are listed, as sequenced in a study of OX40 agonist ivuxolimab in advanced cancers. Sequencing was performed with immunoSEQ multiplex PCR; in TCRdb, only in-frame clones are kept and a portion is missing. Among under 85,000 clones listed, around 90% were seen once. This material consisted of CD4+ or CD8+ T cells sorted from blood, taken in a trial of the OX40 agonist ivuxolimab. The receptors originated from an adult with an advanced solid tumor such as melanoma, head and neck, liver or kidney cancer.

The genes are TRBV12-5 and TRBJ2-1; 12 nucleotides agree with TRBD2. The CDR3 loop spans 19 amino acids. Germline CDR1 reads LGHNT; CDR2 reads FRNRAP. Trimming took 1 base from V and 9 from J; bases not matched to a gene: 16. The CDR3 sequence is CASGLADPLRTSGKTEQFF. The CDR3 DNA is TGTGCTAGTGGTTTGGCAGACCCTCTAAGGACTAGCGGGAAGACTGAGCAGTTCTTC.

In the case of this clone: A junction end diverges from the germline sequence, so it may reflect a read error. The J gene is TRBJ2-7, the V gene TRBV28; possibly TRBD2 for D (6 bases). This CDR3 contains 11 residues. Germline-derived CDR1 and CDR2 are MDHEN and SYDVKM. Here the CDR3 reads CASSSFRDFRF. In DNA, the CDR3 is TGTGCCAGCAGTTCTTTCCGGGACTTCAGATTC.

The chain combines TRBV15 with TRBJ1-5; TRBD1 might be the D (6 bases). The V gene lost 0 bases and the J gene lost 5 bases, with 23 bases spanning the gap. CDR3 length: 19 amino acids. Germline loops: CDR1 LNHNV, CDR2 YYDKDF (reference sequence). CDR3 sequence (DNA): TGTGCCACCAGCAGAGACCTTCGCAGGGGTAAAGTGTCGGATCAGCCCCAGCATTTT. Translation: CATSRDLRRGKVSDQPQHF.

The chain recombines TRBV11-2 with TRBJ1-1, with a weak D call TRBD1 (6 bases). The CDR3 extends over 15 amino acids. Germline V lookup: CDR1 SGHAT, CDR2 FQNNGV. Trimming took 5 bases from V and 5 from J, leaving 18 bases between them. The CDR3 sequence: CASSGTGRIGTEAFF. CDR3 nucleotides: TGTGCCAGCAGCGGAACAGGGAGGATCGGGACTGAAGCTTTCTTT.

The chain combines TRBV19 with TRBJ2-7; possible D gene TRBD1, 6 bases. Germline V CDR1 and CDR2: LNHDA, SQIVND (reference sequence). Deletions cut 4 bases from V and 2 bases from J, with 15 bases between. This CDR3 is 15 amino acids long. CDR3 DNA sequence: TGTGCCAGTAGTAACCCGGCAGGGGCGGCCTACGAGCAGTACTTC. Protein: CASSNPAGAAYEQYF.

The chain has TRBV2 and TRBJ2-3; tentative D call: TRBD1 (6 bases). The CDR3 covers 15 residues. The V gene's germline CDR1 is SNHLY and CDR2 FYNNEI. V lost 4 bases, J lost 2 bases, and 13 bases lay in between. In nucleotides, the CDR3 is TGTGCCAGCAGTGGGATGGACAGAAACACAGATACGCAGTATTTT. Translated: CASSGMDRNTDTQYF.

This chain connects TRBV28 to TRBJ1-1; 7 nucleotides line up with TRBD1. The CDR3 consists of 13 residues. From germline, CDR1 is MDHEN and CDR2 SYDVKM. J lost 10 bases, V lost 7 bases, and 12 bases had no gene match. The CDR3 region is CASISHRGQRAFF. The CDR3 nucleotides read TGTGCCAGCATCTCCCATCGGGGACAGAGAGCTTTCTTT.

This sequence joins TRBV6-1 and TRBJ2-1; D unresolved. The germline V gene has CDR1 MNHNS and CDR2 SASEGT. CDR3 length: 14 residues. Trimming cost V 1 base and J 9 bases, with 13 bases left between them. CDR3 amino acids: CASSEDRADSEQFF. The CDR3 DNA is TGTGCCAGCAGTGAAGACCGGGCGGATAGTGAGCAGTTCTTC.

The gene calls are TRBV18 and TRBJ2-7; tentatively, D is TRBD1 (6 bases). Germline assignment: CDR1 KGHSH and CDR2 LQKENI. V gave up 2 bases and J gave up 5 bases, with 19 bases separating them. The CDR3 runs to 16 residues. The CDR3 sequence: CASSPDETWGLDEQYF. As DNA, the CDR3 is TGTGCCAGCTCACCAGACGAAACGTGGGGGCTCGACGAGCAGTACTTC.

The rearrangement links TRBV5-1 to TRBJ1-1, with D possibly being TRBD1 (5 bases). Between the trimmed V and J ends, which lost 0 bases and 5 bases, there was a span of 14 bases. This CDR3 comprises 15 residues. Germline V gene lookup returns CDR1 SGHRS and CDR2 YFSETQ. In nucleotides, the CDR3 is TGCGCCAGCAGCTTGGGGTCAGGGAGAGAAACTGAAGCTTTCTTT. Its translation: CASSLGSGRETEAFF. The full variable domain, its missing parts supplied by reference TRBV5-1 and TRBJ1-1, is KAGVTQTPRYLIKTRGQQVTLSCSPISGHRSVSWYQQTPGQGLQFLFEYFSETQRNKGNFPGRFSGRQFSNSRSEMNVSTLELGDSALYLCASSLGSGRETEAFFGQGTRLTVV.

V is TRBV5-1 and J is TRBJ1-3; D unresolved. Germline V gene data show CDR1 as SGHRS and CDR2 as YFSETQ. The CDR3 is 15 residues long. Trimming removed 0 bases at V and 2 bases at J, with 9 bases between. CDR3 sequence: CASSLEPGTGNTIYF. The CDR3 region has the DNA TGCGCCAGCAGCTTGGAACCGGGTACTGGAAACACCATATATTTT.

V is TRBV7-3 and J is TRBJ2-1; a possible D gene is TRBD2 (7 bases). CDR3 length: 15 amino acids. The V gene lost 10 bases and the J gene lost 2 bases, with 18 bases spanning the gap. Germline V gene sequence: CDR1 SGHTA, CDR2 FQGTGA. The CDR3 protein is CATSRGGPPYNEQFF. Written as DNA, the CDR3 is TGTGCCACCTCGAGGGGGGGACCCCCCTACAATGAGCAGTTCTTC.

This CDR3 reads CASSLGLAGGLGTDTQYF. CDR3 nucleotide sequence: TGTGCCAGCAGCTTAGGACTAGCGGGAGGACTCGGCACAGATACGCAGTATTTT. The chain uses TRBV7-9 and TRBJ2-3; the match to TRBD2 covers 13 bases. Germline V lookup: CDR1 SEHNR, CDR2 FQNEAQ (reference sequence). V lost 1 base to trimming and J lost 1 base; unmatched junction nucleotides: 5. The CDR3 is 18 residues long. The complete variable domain, with remaining parts taken from reference TRBV7-9 and TRBJ2-3, reads DTGVSQNPRHKITKRGQNVTFRCDPISEHNRLYWYRQTLGQGPEFLTYFQNEAQLEKSRLLSDRFSAERPKGSFSTLEIQRTEQGDSAMYLCASSLGLAGGLGTDTQYFGPGTRLTVL.

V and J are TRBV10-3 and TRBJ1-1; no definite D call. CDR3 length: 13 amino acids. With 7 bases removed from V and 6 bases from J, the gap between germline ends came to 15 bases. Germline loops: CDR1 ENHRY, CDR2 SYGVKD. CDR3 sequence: CAIKDFQAAEAFF. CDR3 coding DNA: TGTGCCATCAAAGACTTCCAAGCGGCTGAAGCTTTCTTT.

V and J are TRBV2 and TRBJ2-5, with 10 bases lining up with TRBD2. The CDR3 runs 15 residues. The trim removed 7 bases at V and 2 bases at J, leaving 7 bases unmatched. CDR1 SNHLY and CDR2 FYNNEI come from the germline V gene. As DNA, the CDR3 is TGTGCCAGCACGGGGGTTAGCGGGAGGCAAGAGACCCAGTACTTC. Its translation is CASTGVSGRQETQYF.

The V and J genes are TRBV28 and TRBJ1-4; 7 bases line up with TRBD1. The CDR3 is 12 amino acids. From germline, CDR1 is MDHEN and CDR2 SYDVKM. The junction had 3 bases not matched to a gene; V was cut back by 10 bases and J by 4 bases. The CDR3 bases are TGTGCCACCGGACAGGTTAATGAAAAACTGTTTTTT. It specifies CATGQVNEKLFF.

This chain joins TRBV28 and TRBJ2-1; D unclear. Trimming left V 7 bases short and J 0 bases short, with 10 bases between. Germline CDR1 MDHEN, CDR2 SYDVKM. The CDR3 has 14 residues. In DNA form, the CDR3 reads TGTGCCAGCATTGGTGGAATCTCCTACAATGAGCAGTTCTTC. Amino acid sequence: CASIGGISYNEQFF. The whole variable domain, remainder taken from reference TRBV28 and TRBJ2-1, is DVKVTQSSRYLVKRTGEKVFLECVQDMDHENMFWYRQDPGLGLRLIYFSYDVKMKEKGDIPEGYSVSREKKERFSLILESASTNQTSMYLCASIGGISYNEQFFGPGTRLTVL.

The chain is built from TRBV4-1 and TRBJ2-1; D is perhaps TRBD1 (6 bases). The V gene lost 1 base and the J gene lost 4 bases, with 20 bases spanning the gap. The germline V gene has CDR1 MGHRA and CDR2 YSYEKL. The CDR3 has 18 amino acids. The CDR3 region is CASSQALQGPVTYNEQFF. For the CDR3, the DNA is TGCGCCAGCAGCCAAGCCTTACAGGGCCCAGTCACATACAATGAGCAGTTCTTC.

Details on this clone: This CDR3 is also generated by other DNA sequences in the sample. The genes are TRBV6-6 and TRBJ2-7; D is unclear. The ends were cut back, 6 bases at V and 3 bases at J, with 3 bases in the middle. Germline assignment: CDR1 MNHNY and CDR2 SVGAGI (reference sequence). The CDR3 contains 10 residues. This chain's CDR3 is CASRNYEQYF. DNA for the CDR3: TGTGCCAGCAGAAACTACGAGCAGTACTTC.

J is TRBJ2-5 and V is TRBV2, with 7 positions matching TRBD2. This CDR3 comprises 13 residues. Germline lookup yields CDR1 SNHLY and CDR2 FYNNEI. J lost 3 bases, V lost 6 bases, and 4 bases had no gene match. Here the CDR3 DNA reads TGTGCCAGCAGGGGGGGAGGGGAAGAGACCCAGTACTTC. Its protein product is CASRGGGEETQYF.

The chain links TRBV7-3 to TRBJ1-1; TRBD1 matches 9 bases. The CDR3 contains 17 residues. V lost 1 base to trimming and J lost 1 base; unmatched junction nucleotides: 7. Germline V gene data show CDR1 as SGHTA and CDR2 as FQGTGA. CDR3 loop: CASSLKGGQGSNTEAFF. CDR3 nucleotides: TGTGCCAGCAGCTTAAAAGGGGGACAGGGTTCGAACACTGAAGCTTTCTTT.

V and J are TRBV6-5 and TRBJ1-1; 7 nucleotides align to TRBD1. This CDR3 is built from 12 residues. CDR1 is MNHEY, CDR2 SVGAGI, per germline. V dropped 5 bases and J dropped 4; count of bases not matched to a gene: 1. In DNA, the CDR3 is TGTGCCAGCAGTAGGGGGCCCACTGAAGCTTTCTTT. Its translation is CASSRGPTEAFF.